The clone carrying this T cell receptor beta chain was seen only a few times. The antigen is unknown. CDR1 SGHTA and CDR2 FQGNSA come from the germline V gene. The CDR3 length is 14 residues. Trimming removed 4 bases from V and 4 bases from J; junction bases left unmatched: 0. Measured with immunoSEQ multiplex PCR; TCRdb has only the in-frame clones, and not every one. Among some 150,000 clones, roughly 90% were seen once, and the ten largest hold more than 2.5%. This sample was taken from a study of T cell responses to AZD1222 COVID-19 vaccine. Findings and caveats of the study: After two AZD1222 doses, spike-specific TCR breadth and depth rose versus day 0.

The chain has TRBV7-2 and TRBJ2-7; 14 bases are a match to TRBD2. Specimen: peripheral blood, collected on day 0 of AZD1222 vaccination. The receptor was derived from an adult in good health. CDR3 nucleotide sequence: TGTGCCAGCAGCTGGACTAGCGGGGGGTACGAGCAGTACTTC. Residues: CASSWTSGGYEQYF.